This TCR beta chain was captured by sequencing in a study of cytomegalovirus exposure and HLA in healthy donors (dated by TCRdb to about 2017). Study-level background: According to an earlier analysis of 550 to 750 of the donors, about 179 million T cells yielded 117 million unique TCR beta sequences and less than 300 Gb of sequence data. About 300 gigabases of sequencing data and roughly 90 million unique TCR sequences were included in an early release covering over 600 HLA-typed donors. Of the 300 to 450 genotyped donors, 81% fell in the genetic ancestry cluster associated with self-reported Caucasian donors. The study was designed to test whether signatures of past pathogen exposure could be identified by cataloging public T cell receptors. Using immunosequencing, the study profiled T cell repertoires from about 620 subjects and related those repertoires to cytomegalovirus serostatus. Besides the first cohort of roughly 640 subjects, a separate validation cohort made up of 120 different subjects was used. The study combined high-throughput TCR immunosequencing, statistical association of individual TCRs with disease status, and machine learning to predict cytomegalovirus infection status. A later analysis re-analyzed previously published TCR beta repertoires from roughly 630 donors and added high-resolution HLA genotyping to study TCR occurrence patterns. Rather than using new phenotypic data, the later analysis identified candidate immune exposures from TCR beta sequences and from how often those sequences occurred across donors. In an earlier analysis of roughly 600 of the donors, high-throughput TCR beta sequencing was used to judge whether each TCR beta V gene segment behaved as functional or pseudogenic. Donor age, sex, ethnicity and CMV serostatus were compiled alongside the repertoire data. In a later genetic analysis, genome-wide SNP genotypes for about 55% of the roughly 700 donors were used, and that subset was treated as a discovery cohort. All discovery cohort repertoires had been generated using a single sequencing platform. HLA typing covered class I and class II loci at four-digit resolution. Typing coverage differed by locus: A, B, C, DRB1 and DQB1 were typed in roughly 629-630 donors, DQA1 in about 500, DPA1 in around 610, and DPB1 in around 490. Four to six DR-DQ haplotypes were handled as single units for association and clustering, since linkage in the cohort was strong. On average, roughly 250,000 unique TCR beta nucleotide sequences were sequenced per donor among a few hundred genotyped donors of the cohort, with roughly 18% of those sequences being non-productive. The paper as a whole reports these results and caveats: In a later analysis, the rate of TCR association differed among HLA loci, with DRB1 alleles having the most associated TCRs and HLA-C alleles having the fewest. HLA typing was unavailable for some donors at each locus, so association tests used only the typed subset. In a later analysis, most CMV-associated TCR beta chains were found to appear HLA-restricted, with HLA associations seemingly driven largely by CMV exposure. The study gave a list of some 150 TCR beta chains associated with cytomegalovirus. A further reported finding was that TCR beta sequences accurately predicted the HLA-A and HLA-B alleles for most subjects in the first cohort. In this cohort, only TCR beta chains were sequenced, and detectable features were limited by the absence of alpha or paired-chain data. Because counts were too low, approximately 15 rarely observed V segments, including chromosome 9 orphons, were excluded from the earlier analysis of under 650 of the donors. Compared with the 666-donor mean, donors in an Asian-associated ancestry cluster had fewer N-insertions in productive TCRs, according to a later genetic analysis. At a false discovery rate of 0.05, a later analysis linked roughly 17,000 TCR beta sequences to specific HLA alleles. A cluster of highly shared sequence variants was judged likely to be a technical artifact of the sequencing pipeline. Several of the top co-occurrence clusters appeared to be linked to parvovirus B19, influenza, CMV and Epstein-Barr virus, according to a later analysis. The only immune exposure information available for the cohort was CMV serostatus. Because the 87-base-pair reads could not distinguish some IMGT-functional V segments, including TRBV6-2 and TRBV6-3, those segments were excluded. According to the authors, the approach could potentially be generalized to other disease states and immunological phenotypes. When HLA alleles, especially DR and DQ, strongly co-occurred, attributing TCR associations to individual alleles was difficult. Linkage disequilibrium might explain the correlated functional status among segregating V segments, but an unknown experimental factor could not be ruled out. A few of the identified cytomegalovirus-associated TCR beta chains were confirmed in vitro to be specific for cytomegalovirus antigens. A later analysis found that HLA-associated TCR beta chains were more clonally expanded and had lower generation probabilities than equally common non-associated chains. Cytomegalovirus status was reported to be diagnosed by the classifier with high specificity and sensitivity in both the original and validation cohorts. Most TCR sequences were observed very rarely across donors, whereas some public TCRs were present in many individuals. An earlier analysis of several hundred of the donors showed that most TCR beta V segments appeared in productive rearrangements either about 87% or about 30% of the time, which broadly matched IMGT annotations. An association between a missense DCLRE1C variant and V-gene and J-gene trimming of TCR beta chains was found in a later genetic analysis and replicated in an independent cohort. The presence/absence analyses assumed that sequencing depth was roughly uniform across donors, and that assumption may not be true.

From cysteine to phenylalanine, the CDR3 is 17 amino acids long. Of all the DNA, just the CDR3 is kept, 51 bases in frame from base 1. From the germline V gene, CDR1 is SGHTA and CDR2 is FQGNSA. V lost 5 bases and J lost 1 base, and the count of bases not matched to a germline gene is 6. On this clone itself: Its antigen remains unidentified. It has no much larger one-base neighbor in the sample; base qualities were not kept.

The method behind the library was the immunoSEQ multiplex PCR assay. For the multiplex PCR, a mixture combining 60 forward primers for TCR Vbeta segments and 13 reverse primers for TCR Jbeta segments was used. The CDR3 region of rearranged TCR beta genes was amplified from genomic DNA with a multiplex PCR assay. Amplified TCR beta libraries were sequenced as 87-base-pair reads on the Illumina HiSeq System. Per the original workflow: In a later analysis, roughly 80 million unique TCR beta chains were counted across the 500 to 850 repertoires, and approximately 9.9 million of these chains were shared by at least two donors. A nearest-neighbor algorithm error-corrected the raw reads and collapsed the reads into unique sequences, merging closely related sequences to remove PCR and sequencing errors. V, D and J gene segments were assigned by aligning CDR3 sequences to IMGT reference sequences. For a sequence to be retained, a match of at least six nucleotides was required to both a V gene segment and a J gene segment. A rearrangement counted as productive if the CDR3 had no stop codons and remained in frame with V and J, and every other rearrangement counted as non-productive. Following IMGT convention, CDR3 was defined as the stretch from the second conserved V-encoded cysteine to the conserved J-encoded phenylalanine. Sequences without an unambiguous match to a single V gene segment were excluded from the earlier analysis of over 500 of the donors. An earlier analysis of fewer than 750 of the donors classified V segments as functional when productive rearrangements were above 56.7% and as segregating when the standard deviation between donors was above 5%. To diagnose cytomegalovirus status from the catalog of TCR beta chain sequences, a statistical classification framework was built. A later analysis assigned V and J genes by comparing TCR nucleotide sequences with IMGT/GENE-DB human TR gene sequences. The TCRdist pipeline was used in a later analysis to assign CDR3 sequences and most-parsimonious VDJ recombination scenarios. A later analysis defined each TCR beta chain by its CDR3 amino acid sequence plus V-gene family, and excluded reads lacking a unique V-gene family. A later analysis removed over 500 highly shared, low-generation-probability nucleotide sequences to deal with suspected cross-contamination and a sequencing artifact. In a later analysis, a clonal expansion index for each public chain was calculated from normalized within-repertoire ranks of inferred template counts. In a later analysis, generation probabilities were computed with a VDJ recombination model fitted to out-of-frame rearrangements, and the resulting probabilities were checked against IGoR. A later analysis scored TCR-TCR, TCR-HLA and TCR-CMV co-occurrence with hypergeometric tests, applying a repertoire-size bias correction to TCR pairs. To estimate false discovery rates, a later analysis permuted the HLA or CMV assignments 20 times. In a later analysis, co-occurring TCRs were grouped using DBSCAN, and TCRdist sequence similarity was added for clustering within HLA-allele-positive subsets. Co-occurrence clustering excluded repertoires with fewer than 30,000 or more than 120,000 public chains, plus five with anomalous nucleotide sharing. TCRdb re-hosts the immuneACCESS table, in-frame sequences only. Its copies lack some clones; in the studies checked, an unresolved V gene accounts for under half of them, and the cause for the rest is not known. Clonal size and the V and J genes are those of that table, whereas D and trimming came from the DNA. The sample table lists about 76,000 clones, roughly 76% of them with a count of one. About 12% of the sample is taken by the ten largest.

The cohort comprised around 690 healthy bone marrow donors. Cohort members were all nominally healthy when sampled, although unrecorded immune exposures were likely present. The donor tested CMV seropositive and was one of the 289 seropositive cohort members. A peripheral blood sample was collected from each donor, and TCR beta sequencing was performed on peripheral blood mononuclear cells. The Qiagen DNeasy Blood Extraction Kit was used to extract genomic DNA from the blood cell samples. The source is a male donor in good health and CMV-seropositive. Here the chain combines TRBV7-2 and TRBJ2-2, with 11 bases in between that match TRBD2. Source material: PBMCs. CDR3 loop: CASSPPGLAGNTGELFF. The nucleotide sequence reads as follows: TGTGCCAGCAGCCCCCCCGGACTAGCGGGGAACACCGGGGAGCTGTTTTTT.